The following is a TCR beta chain sequence with its context. Its antigen is still unknown. The CDR3 has 15 residues. Trimming pared 8 bases from V and 1 base from J, leaving 15 bases between. Germline values: CDR1 SGHVT, CDR2 SQSDAQ. Produced via immunoSEQ multiplex PCR; TCRdb's table is partial and in-frame only. Of about 320,000 clones listed, more than 70% are singletons. The treatment: approximately 18 received Ad26.COV2.S at low or high dose, single or two shots; roughly five received placebo; per-sample allocation not given. Sampling occurred on day 63 after the first vaccine or placebo injection. The data are from a study of Ad26.COV2.S vaccination and SARS-CoV-2 variants. Study details: Donor participated within the Ad26.COV2.S arm of the COV1001 trial. The vaccine Ad26.COV2.S was put into the muscle once, or twice with 56 days between.

Whole-study results and caveats: Placebo recipients and vaccine recipients were similar in non-spike TCR breadth. A substantial breadth of spike-specific CD8+ and CD4+ T cell responses after vaccination has been reported.

The sample in question was peripheral blood, obtained in a trial of Ad26.COV2.S vaccine versus placebo. V usage is TRBV7-4 and J usage is TRBJ1-3; no definite D call. This TCR was recovered from a person aged 18 to 59 who received the Ad26.COV2.S COVID-19 vaccine or a placebo. The CDR3 DNA follows: TGTGCCAGCCCCAGGATGGTGCGGTCTGGAAACACCATATATTTT. It encodes CASPRMVRSGNTIYF.